The subject of this entry is one TCR beta chain. The data stem from a study of blood T cell repertoires in COVID-19. Study background: Nucleic acid was either cDNA or gDNA, and it came from T cells, B-cell-depleted T cells, or PBMCs.

Per germline, CDR1 LNHDA and CDR2 SQIVND (reference sequence). This CDR3 contains 12 residues. V was shortened by 4 bases and J by 6 bases, with 7 bases between the two germline ends. In the original processing: The authors estimated nucleated cell counts from reference gene primer amplification. Assay: immunoSEQ multiplex PCR; the TCRdb copy retains only in-frame clones and omits some. D and trimming were read from the DNA, whereas the V and J calls and clone size are those reported in that table. The data show under 250,000 clones, about 90% seen once. Patients in Seattle were enrolled during active infection, then followed longitudinally.

The chain links TRBV19 to TRBJ1-5; D is perhaps TRBD1 (6 bases). The sequencing sample was made of peripheral blood. This receptor was obtained from a man between 25 and 39 years old with COVID-19, enrolled during active disease. The CDR3 spells CASSTGAQPQHF. Here the CDR3 DNA reads TGTGCCAGTAGTACAGGGGCTCAGCCCCAGCATTTT.